The rows below give T cell receptor beta chains drawn from one sample of a study of CD8 T cells in Susac syndrome. TCRdb analysed the immunoSEQ multiplex PCR reads with MiXCR anew, one entry per CDR3 protein. The sample records 27,000 or so distinct CDR3 sequences, roughly 94% being singletons. Material: CD8+ T cells from PBMCs. The source of these receptors is a human donor in good health. Both conserved end residues are part of each CDR3. Each record gives: D gene, clone size, J gene, V gene, CDR3 DNA, CDR3 protein. The D gene is left open where the match is weak. Some rows have no size entry. The others give once, few or many, or a class for an expanded clone.

d_gene: .; abundance: few; j_gene: TRBJ2-1; v_gene: TRBV19; CDR3nt: TGTGCCAGTAGTATATCCATGGGGACCTACAATGAGCAGTTCTTC; CDR3aa: CASSISMGTYNEQFF
d_gene: .; abundance: .; j_gene: TRBJ1-1; v_gene: TRBV19; CDR3nt: TGCGCCAGTAGTCTCCGACAGGATTTGAACACTGAAGCTTTCTTT; CDR3aa: CASSLRQDLNTEAFF
d_gene: .; abundance: .; j_gene: TRBJ1-2; v_gene: TRBV7-9; CDR3nt: TGTGCCAGCAGCTCCGATCTGGACCAATATGGCTACACCTTC; CDR3aa: CASSSDLDQYGYTF
d_gene: .; abundance: .; j_gene: TRBJ2-1; v_gene: TRBV29-1; CDR3nt: TGCAGCGTGGAAGGGGAAGGCTCCTACAATGAGCAGTTCTTC; CDR3aa: CSVEGEGSYNEQFF
d_gene: .; abundance: .; j_gene: TRBJ1-2; v_gene: TRBV7-9; CDR3nt: TGTGCCAGCAGCTTAATCGGCAAAGTTAACTATGGCTACACCTTC; CDR3aa: CASSLIGKVNYGYTF
d_gene: TRBD1; abundance: .; j_gene: TRBJ1-1; v_gene: TRBV10-1; CDR3nt: TGCGCCAGCACCCCCCGGGACAGGGGGAACACTGAAGCTTTCTTT; CDR3aa: CASTPRDRGNTEAFF
d_gene: .; abundance: few; j_gene: TRBJ2-1; v_gene: TRBV23-1; CDR3nt: TGCGCCAGCAGTCAAAACAGGGTCGGCAATGAGCAGTTCTTC; CDR3aa: CASSQNRVGNEQFF
d_gene: .; abundance: .; j_gene: TRBJ1-3; v_gene: TRBV12-3/TRBV12-4; CDR3nt: TGTCGGATTAACTCTGGAAACACCATATATTTT; CDR3aa: CRINSGNTIYF
d_gene: TRBD1; abundance: .; j_gene: TRBJ2-6; v_gene: TRBV25-1; CDR3nt: TGTGCCACATCGGACAGGGGGGTTGGGGCCAACGTCCTGACTTTC; CDR3aa: CATSDRGVGANVLTF
d_gene: .; abundance: .; j_gene: TRBJ2-5; v_gene: TRBV4-1; CDR3nt: TGCGCCAGCAGCCAACCCGGGACCCAAGAGACCCAGTACTTC; CDR3aa: CASSQPGTQETQYF
d_gene: TRBD1; abundance: once; j_gene: TRBJ2-2; v_gene: TRBV7-6; CDR3nt: TGTGCCAGCAGCCGAGGACAGGATGGCGGGGAGCTGTTTTTT; CDR3aa: CASSRGQDGGELFF
d_gene: TRBD2; abundance: .; j_gene: TRBJ2-2; v_gene: TRBV6-2/TRBV6-3; CDR3nt: TGTGCCAGCAGAGGGGCTAGCGGGGGCCAGTTCGCGAACACCGGGGAGCTGTTTTTT; CDR3aa: CASRGASGGQFANTGELFF
d_gene: .; abundance: .; j_gene: TRBJ1-5; v_gene: TRBV4-1; CDR3nt: TGCGCCAGCAGCCATTCAGGGGTGGGTCAGCCCCAGCATTTT; CDR3aa: CASSHSGVGQPQHF
d_gene: .; abundance: .; j_gene: TRBJ2-2; v_gene: TRBV6-2/TRBV6-3; CDR3nt: TGTGCCAGCAGTTACTCATGGAACACCGGGGAGCTGTTTTTT; CDR3aa: CASSYSWNTGELFF
d_gene: .; abundance: .; j_gene: TRBJ2-3; v_gene: TRBV7-6; CDR3nt: TGTGCCAGCAGGGACAGGTCACGGGGGTATTGGCAGTATTTT; CDR3aa: CASRDRSRGYWQYF
d_gene: .; abundance: .; j_gene: TRBJ1-5; v_gene: TRBV4-3; CDR3nt: TGCGCCAGCAGCCAAGACCGGGGCGGGAGCAATCAGCCCCAGCATTTT; CDR3aa: CASSQDRGGSNQPQHF
d_gene: .; abundance: .; j_gene: TRBJ2-1; v_gene: TRBV5-1; CDR3nt: TGCGCCAGCAGCCTTGTACAGGGCTATGAGCAGTTCTTC; CDR3aa: CASSLVQGYEQFF
d_gene: .; abundance: .; j_gene: TRBJ2-5; v_gene: TRBV4-3; CDR3nt: TGCGCCAGCAGCCAGGGGCTAGCCGGAAAGACCCAGTACTTC; CDR3aa: CASSQGLAGKTQYF
d_gene: .; abundance: .; j_gene: TRBJ2-3; v_gene: TRBV7-7; CDR3nt: TGTGCTAGCAGCCTGGGGGGCCAGGGAGATACGCAGTATTTT; CDR3aa: CASSLGGQGDTQYF
d_gene: TRBD1; abundance: .; j_gene: TRBJ2-3; v_gene: TRBV29-1; CDR3nt: TGCAGCGCCCGGGACAGTGGAACAGATACGCAGTATTTT; CDR3aa: CSARDSGTDTQYF
d_gene: TRBD2; abundance: once; j_gene: TRBJ2-5; v_gene: TRBV15; CDR3nt: TGTGCCACCAGCATTACTAGCGGGGTGCAGACCCAGTACTTC; CDR3aa: CATSITSGVQTQYF
d_gene: TRBD2; abundance: .; j_gene: TRBJ2-1; v_gene: TRBV27; CDR3nt: TGTGCCAGCAGTGGGGGGGCCTACAATGAGCAGTTCTTC; CDR3aa: CASSGGAYNEQFF
d_gene: TRBD1; abundance: once; j_gene: TRBJ1-4; v_gene: TRBV9; CDR3nt: TGTGCCAGCAGCAGCACCGGGACAGGGAGAACTAATGAAAAACTGTTTTTT; CDR3aa: CASSSTGTGRTNEKLFF
d_gene: .; abundance: .; j_gene: TRBJ2-7; v_gene: TRBV20-1; CDR3nt: TGCAGTGCTAGTCCCTTAGGGCCGGCAACGTTCTACGAGCAGTACTTC; CDR3aa: CSASPLGPATFYEQYF
d_gene: .; abundance: few; j_gene: TRBJ2-1; v_gene: TRBV20-1; CDR3nt: TGCAGTGCTCCCATGGATTACAATGAGCAGTTCTTC; CDR3aa: CSAPMDYNEQFF
d_gene: .; abundance: .; j_gene: TRBJ2-1; v_gene: TRBV20-1; CDR3nt: TGCAGTGCCTTCTTCTCCTACAATGAGCAGTTCTTC; CDR3aa: CSAFFSYNEQFF
d_gene: TRBD1; abundance: .; j_gene: TRBJ2-4; v_gene: TRBV11-2; CDR3nt: TGTGCCAGCAGCGACAGGGGCCTAGCCAAAAACATTCAGTACTTC; CDR3aa: CASSDRGLAKNIQYF